The rows below give T cell receptor beta chains drawn from one sample of a study of blood T cells in healthy people across ages. TCRdb passed the 5' RACE reads through MiXCR, listing each CDR3 protein once. The sample lists 780,000 or so distinct CDR3 sequences; about 61% were seen once. What was sequenced was blood. These receptors all come from a man in his forties in good health. Each CDR3 is given with its conserved first and last residue. The order of the fields is J gene, D gene, clone size, V gene, CDR3 DNA, CDR3 protein. D genes are given only for firm matches. Rows may omit the clone size; those that give it use once, few, many or a size class.

J gene: TRBJ2-5; D gene: TRBD2; clone size: few; V gene: TRBV5-1; CDR3 DNA: TGCGCCAGCAGCTTCTCCTCGAGCGGGGACTCGGAGACCCAGTACTTC; CDR3 protein: CASSFSSSGDSETQYF
J gene: TRBJ2-1; D gene: TRBD2; clone size: .; V gene: TRBV24-1; CDR3 DNA: TGTGCCACCAGTGATCGGACTAGCGGAGGGAACAATGAGCAGTTCTTC; CDR3 protein: CATSDRTSGGNNEQFF
J gene: TRBJ1-5; D gene: .; clone size: .; V gene: TRBV10-3; CDR3 DNA: TGTGCCAGCAGCCGTACTCTCTTGGGGACAATCGACCAGCCCCAGCATTTT; CDR3 protein: CASSRTLLGTIDQPQHF
J gene: TRBJ2-5; D gene: TRBD1; clone size: .; V gene: TRBV6-2/TRBV6-3; CDR3 DNA: TGTGCCAGCAGTTCCAGGGGGCAGGGGGAGCAGTACTTC; CDR3 protein: CASSSRGQGEQYF
J gene: TRBJ2-3; D gene: .; clone size: once; V gene: TRBV12-3/TRBV12-4; CDR3 DNA: TGTGCCAGCAGCCCCCCGGGACTCCGGCAGTATTTT; CDR3 protein: CASSPPGLRQYF
J gene: TRBJ1-4; D gene: TRBD1; clone size: .; V gene: TRBV9; CDR3 DNA: TGTGCCAGCAGCGTCAGGGGGATGGCTGAAAAACTGTTTTTT; CDR3 protein: CASSVRGMAEKLFF
J gene: TRBJ2-5; D gene: .; clone size: .; V gene: TRBV20-1; CDR3 DNA: TGCAGTGCTAGAGGAGGGGGGAAGAGGCCAGTCAGCCAAGAGACCCAGTACTTC; CDR3 protein: CSARGGGKRPVSQETQYF
J gene: TRBJ1-4; D gene: TRBD1; clone size: .; V gene: TRBV27; CDR3 DNA: TGTGCCAGCAGCAACAGGGGGCGGACGGGTGAAAAACTGTTTTTT; CDR3 protein: CASSNRGRTGEKLFF
J gene: TRBJ2-7; D gene: TRBD1; clone size: .; V gene: TRBV6-1; CDR3 DNA: TGTGCCAGCAGTTTGTCCCGGGACAGGGTTCAGTACTTC; CDR3 protein: CASSLSRDRVQYF
J gene: TRBJ2-1; D gene: .; clone size: .; V gene: TRBV6-1; CDR3 DNA: TGTGCCAGCAGAGCGGACAGCTTCATAGGGCAGTTCTTC; CDR3 protein: CASRADSFIGQFF
J gene: TRBJ2-3; D gene: .; clone size: few; V gene: TRBV20-1; CDR3 DNA: TGCAGTGCCCTGGACGGGCAAGATACGCAGTATTTT; CDR3 protein: CSALDGQDTQYF
J gene: TRBJ2-3; D gene: TRBD2; clone size: few; V gene: TRBV29-1; CDR3 DNA: TGCAGCGTTGAAGCGGCGGGGGTAGGAGATACGCAGTATTTT; CDR3 protein: CSVEAAGVGDTQYF
J gene: TRBJ1-4; D gene: TRBD1; clone size: .; V gene: TRBV20-1; CDR3 DNA: TGCAGTGCTAGGGCCCCCGGGACAGGGAATGAAAAACTGTTTTTT; CDR3 protein: CSARAPGTGNEKLFF
J gene: TRBJ1-5; D gene: .; clone size: few; V gene: TRBV27; CDR3 DNA: TGTGCCAGCAGTTCCCGGGAAGGGGGCAATCAGCCCCAGCATTTT; CDR3 protein: CASSSREGGNQPQHF
J gene: TRBJ2-5; D gene: .; clone size: .; V gene: TRBV3-1; CDR3 DNA: TGTGCCAGCAGCCAAGTTGCACAGTTCCAAGAGACCCAGTACTTC; CDR3 protein: CASSQVAQFQETQYF
J gene: TRBJ2-7; D gene: .; clone size: .; V gene: TRBV6-1; CDR3 DNA: TGTGCCAACAGTTTGGGTGACAGCTACGAGCAGTACTTC; CDR3 protein: CANSLGDSYEQYF
J gene: TRBJ2-1; D gene: .; clone size: .; V gene: TRBV20-1; CDR3 DNA: TGCAGTGCTAGAGATGAACCTCCTCTGGGGGAGCAGTTCTTC; CDR3 protein: CSARDEPPLGEQFF
J gene: TRBJ2-7; D gene: .; clone size: .; V gene: TRBV6-5; CDR3 DNA: TGTGCCAGCAGTTACTCGGCGGGGAGCTCCTACAATGAGCAGTACTTC; CDR3 protein: CASSYSAGSSYNEQYF
J gene: TRBJ1-6; D gene: TRBD1; clone size: .; V gene: TRBV4-2; CDR3 DNA: TGTGCCAGCAGCTTAGAGGGGGCGCTTTCACCCCTCCACTTT; CDR3 protein: CASSLEGALSPLHF
J gene: TRBJ2-5; D gene: .; clone size: once; V gene: TRBV20-1; CDR3 DNA: TGCAGTGCTAGAGAGTTCACCGGCGAGACCCAGTACTTC; CDR3 protein: CSAREFTGETQYF
J gene: TRBJ2-3; D gene: .; clone size: .; V gene: TRBV6-5; CDR3 DNA: TGTGCCAGTAGTTACCGTGGGGGGGCACGCGCAGATACGCAGTATTTT; CDR3 protein: CASSYRGGARADTQYF
J gene: TRBJ2-5; D gene: TRBD2; clone size: .; V gene: TRBV29-1; CDR3 DNA: TGCAGCGTCGAATCGCGGGGGGCAGAGACCCAGTACTTC; CDR3 protein: CSVESRGAETQYF
J gene: TRBJ2-5; D gene: TRBD2; clone size: few; V gene: TRBV28; CDR3 DNA: TGTGCCAGCAGGGAGGTCCTAGCGGGATTGGAGACCCAGTACTTC; CDR3 protein: CASREVLAGLETQYF
J gene: TRBJ2-6; D gene: .; clone size: .; V gene: TRBV7-2; CDR3 DNA: TGTGCCAGCAGTGGGCTTGGGGCCAACGTCCTGACTTTC; CDR3 protein: CASSGLGANVLTF
J gene: TRBJ2-5; D gene: .; clone size: .; V gene: TRBV12-3/TRBV12-4; CDR3 DNA: TGTGCCAGCAGAGCCCAGGGTGGTGGTGAGACCCAGTACTTC; CDR3 protein: CASRAQGGGETQYF
J gene: TRBJ2-1; D gene: .; clone size: once; V gene: TRBV2; CDR3 DNA: TGTGCCAGCAGTGCTAATGGGTACAATGAGCAGTTCTTC; CDR3 protein: CASSANGYNEQFF
J gene: TRBJ2-3; D gene: .; clone size: few; V gene: TRBV29-1; CDR3 DNA: TGCAGCGTTGTCCCCCGCGATGGGGGAGATACGCAGTATTTT; CDR3 protein: CSVVPRDGGDTQYF
J gene: TRBJ2-5; D gene: .; clone size: .; V gene: TRBV11-3; CDR3 DNA: TGTGCCAGCAGCTCTGGGACGGAAGAGACCCCGTACTTC; CDR3 protein: CASSSGTEETPYF